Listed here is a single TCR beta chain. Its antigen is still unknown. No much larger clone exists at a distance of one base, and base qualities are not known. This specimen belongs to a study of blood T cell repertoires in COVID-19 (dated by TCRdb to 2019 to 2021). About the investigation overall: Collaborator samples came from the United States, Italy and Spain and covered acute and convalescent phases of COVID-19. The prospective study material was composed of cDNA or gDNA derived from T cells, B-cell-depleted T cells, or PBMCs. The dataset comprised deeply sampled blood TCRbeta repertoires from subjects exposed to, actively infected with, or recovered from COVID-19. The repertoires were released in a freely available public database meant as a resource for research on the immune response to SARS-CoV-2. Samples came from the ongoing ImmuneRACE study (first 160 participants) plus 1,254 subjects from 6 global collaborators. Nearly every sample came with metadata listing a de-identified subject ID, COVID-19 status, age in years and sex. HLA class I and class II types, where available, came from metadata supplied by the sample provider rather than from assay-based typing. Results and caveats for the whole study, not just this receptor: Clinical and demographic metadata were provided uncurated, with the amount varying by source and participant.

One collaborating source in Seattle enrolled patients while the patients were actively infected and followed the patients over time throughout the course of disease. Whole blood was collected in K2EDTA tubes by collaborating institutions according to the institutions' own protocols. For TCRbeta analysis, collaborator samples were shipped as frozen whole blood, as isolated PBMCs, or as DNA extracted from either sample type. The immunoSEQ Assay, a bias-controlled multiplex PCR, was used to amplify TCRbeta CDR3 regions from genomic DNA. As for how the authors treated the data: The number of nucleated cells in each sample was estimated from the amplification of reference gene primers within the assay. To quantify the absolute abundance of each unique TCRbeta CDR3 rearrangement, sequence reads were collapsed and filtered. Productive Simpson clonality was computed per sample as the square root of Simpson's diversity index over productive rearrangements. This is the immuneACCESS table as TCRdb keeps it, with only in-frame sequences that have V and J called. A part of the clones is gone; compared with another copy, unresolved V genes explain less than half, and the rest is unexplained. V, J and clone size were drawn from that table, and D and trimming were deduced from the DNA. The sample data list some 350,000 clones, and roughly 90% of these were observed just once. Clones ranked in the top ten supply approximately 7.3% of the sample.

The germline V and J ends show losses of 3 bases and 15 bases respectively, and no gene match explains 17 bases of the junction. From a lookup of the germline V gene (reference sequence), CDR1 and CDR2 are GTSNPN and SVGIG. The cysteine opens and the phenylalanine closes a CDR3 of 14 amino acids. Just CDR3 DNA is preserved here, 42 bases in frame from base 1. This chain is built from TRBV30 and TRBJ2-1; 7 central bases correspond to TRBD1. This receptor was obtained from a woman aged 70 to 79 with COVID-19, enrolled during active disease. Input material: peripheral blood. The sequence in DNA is TGTGCCTGGAGCCTACCCCTCCGGACAGGACCTCTGTTCTTC. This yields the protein CAWSLPLRTGPLFF.